This entry lists 8 T cell receptor beta chains sequenced from one sample in a study of blood T cell repertoires in COVID-19 (dated by TCRdb to the early 2020s). Library generation was performed with the immunoSEQ multiplex PCR assay. The clones in this table, taken by TCRdb from immuneACCESS, are in-frame only. Not every clone is retained; where verified, under half of the shortfall comes from an unresolved V gene, and the cause of the rest is unknown. The sample has some 110,000 clones on record, roughly 82% of them singletons. Jointly, the top ten make up around 5% of the sample. Material for sequencing was peripheral blood. These receptors originate from a human donor in a cohort sampled during active COVID-19.

This clone was recorded only once. The chain joins TRBV2 to TRBJ2-7, with a tentative D call TRBD1 (5 bases). The CDR3 runs to 12 residues. CDR1 and CDR2 (germline): SNHLY, FYNNEI. The germline V and J ends were trimmed by 6 bases and 3 bases, with 9 bases remaining between them. DNA for the CDR3: TGTGCCAGCAGAACCGACAGCTACGAGCAGTACTTC. This encodes CASRTDSYEQYF.

This clone occurred a few times. The J gene is TRBJ2-7, the V gene TRBV7-9, with 8 bases fitting TRBD1. Germline V CDR1 and CDR2: SEHNR, FQNEAQ (reference sequence). Germline trimming cut 5 bases from V and 1 base from J; bases unmatched to any gene: 10. CDR3 size: 16 residues. The CDR3 DNA reads as TGTGCCAGCAGCCCATCCCGGGACAGGCCTTCCTACGAGCAGTACTTC. Protein: CASSPSRDRPSYEQYF.

The chain combines TRBV5-1 with TRBJ2-3; 8 positions match TRBD2. After removal of 5 bases from V and 2 bases from J, the junction contained 7 bases not matched to a gene. The CDR3 is made up of 15 amino acids. CDR1 is SGHRS and CDR2 is YFSETQ in the germline V gene. The CDR3 spells CASRFELAVTDTQYF. CDR3 DNA: TGCGCCAGCAGGTTTGAACTAGCGGTCACAGATACGCAGTATTTT.

There are a few counts of this clone. The V gene is TRBV2, the J gene TRBJ2-7; 11 bases align to TRBD1. The J segment lost 4 bases and the V segment lost 8 bases, leaving 7 bases of the junction unmatched. Germline V gene lookup returns CDR1 SNHLY and CDR2 FYNNEI. The CDR3 loop spans 14 amino acids. The CDR3 loop is CASAGTGGRYEQYF. The DNA of the CDR3 is TGTGCCAGCGCTGGGACAGGGGGTAGGTACGAGCAGTACTTC.

The chain links TRBV4-3 to TRBJ1-2; 7 bases map to TRBD1. With 0 bases clipped from V and 3 bases from J, the junction kept 1 base outside the gene matches. Germline CDR1 is LGHNA and CDR2 is YSLEER. The CDR3 spans 14 residues. The CDR3 DNA follows: TGCGCCAGCAGCCAAGACGACAGGGACTATGGCTACACCTTC. Translated, it gives CASSQDDRDYGYTF.

V is TRBV3-1 (or the pseudogene TRBV3-2) and J is TRBJ1-1; 8 bases are shared with TRBD1. The germline V gene has CDR1 LGHDT and CDR2 YNNKEL (reference sequence). The CDR3 runs to 14 residues. With 5 bases clipped from V and 8 bases from J, the junction kept 10 bases outside the gene matches. In DNA, the CDR3 is TGTGCCAGCAGCGCCCCTGCTCGACAGGGGGAAGCTTTCTTT. It is translated as CASSAPARQGEAFF.

This sequence joins TRBV19 and TRBJ2-3; TRBD2 matches 11 bases. From germline, CDR1 is LNHDA and CDR2 SQIVND (reference sequence). The junction had 17 bases not matched to a gene; V was cut back by 10 bases and J by 11 bases. CDR3 length: 15 amino acids. In DNA, the CDR3 is TGTGCCATAGGAACTAGCGGGAGTCTGGCACGTGGGCAGTATTTT. Amino acid sequence: CAIGTSGSLARGQYF.

As concerns this clone: Different DNA sequences within this sample yield the same CDR3. V gene TRBV27 combines with J gene TRBJ1-1; TRBD1 might be the D (5 bases). The CDR3 is made up of 14 amino acids. Trimming removed 6 bases from V and 4 bases from J, with 15 bases in between. Germline V gene lookup returns CDR1 MNHEY and CDR2 SMNVEV (reference sequence). The CDR3, as DNA: TGTGCCAGCAGCTCGCCAGGGTTCGGCACTGAAGCTTTCTTT. Protein sequence: CASSSPGFGTEAFF.